This T cell receptor beta chain came from a study of lymphopenia after photon versus proton radiotherapy. Overall study findings and caveats: Under photons, naive T cells and diversity fell while effector/memory populations rose. Oligoclonal CD8+ Temra expansion after nadir drove photon patients' diversity drop. Better survival with proton therapy was suggested as possible, not demonstrated. In patients who died, overall survival fell as post-nadir TCR diversity dropped more.

This clone came up once. No antigen is known for it. TCRdb keeps only in-frame clones here, not all; method: immunoSEQ multiplex PCR. There are more than 15,000 clones in the sample; about four fifths occur only once, and around 3% lies in the top ten. The germline V and J ends were trimmed by 2 bases and 2 bases, with 10 bases remaining between them. Germline V CDR1 and CDR2: ENHRY, SYGVKD. This CDR3 has 14 residues. The source material was peripheral blood, sampled from a patient treated with photon-based radiotherapy. This sequence was found in a woman between 50 and 59 years old with pancreatic cancer. The genes are TRBV10-3 and TRBJ2-7, with D possibly TRBD2 on 6 matching bases. The CDR3 region has the DNA TGTGCCATCAGTGAGCGGACTATCACCTACGAGCAGTACTTC. Translating it yields CAISERTITYEQYF.